This entry is about one T cell receptor (beta chain). The target of this receptor is not known. The record has no base qualities; no much larger clone is one base away. TCRbeta CDR3 regions were amplified from genomic DNA using the immunoSEQ Assay, a bias-controlled multiplex PCR. The paper's data handling went like this. Nucleated cell counts per sample were estimated from amplification of reference gene primers within the assay. Sequence reads were collapsed and filtered to measure the absolute abundance of every unique TCRbeta CDR3 rearrangement. For each sample, productive Simpson clonality was calculated as the square root of Simpson's diversity index across productive rearrangements. Imported from immuneACCESS, the table was reduced by TCRdb to in-frame sequences with V and J called. These copies leave out some clones; in studies compared against another copy, an unresolved V gene accounts for under half, and the cause of the remainder is not known. V and J calls and clone size come straight from that table; D and trimming were deduced from the DNA. The sample includes fewer than 60,000 clones, with 65% to 85% observed a single time. The biggest ten clones account for around 25% of the sample.

The sample originates from a study of blood T cell repertoires in COVID-19 (TCRdb year 2020). With regard to the full study: Samples covering the acute and convalescent phases of COVID-19 were provided by collaborators in the United States, Italy and Spain. The material from the prospective study consisted of cDNA or gDNA derived from T cells, B-cell-depleted T cells, or PBMCs. Subjects who had been exposed to COVID-19, were actively infected with it, or had recovered from it provided the deeply sampled blood TCRbeta repertoires that made up the dataset. The repertoires were made available in a free public database intended to serve as a resource for research on the immune response to SARS-CoV-2. Samples were obtained from the ongoing ImmuneRACE study (first 160 participants) and from roughly 1,300 subjects provided by 6 global collaborators. Sample metadata almost always included a de-identified subject ID, COVID-19 status, age in years and sex. Where available, HLA class I and class II types were taken from metadata supplied by the sample provider and were not determined by assay-based typing.

For CDR1 and CDR2, the germline V gene lists ENHRY and SYGVKD. The junction shows trimming of 8 bases on V and 6 bases on J, plus 19 bases between the germline ends. The CDR3 runs 14 residues from the cysteine to the phenylalanine. Only the CDR3 DNA is retained, 42 bases long and in frame from the first base. Collaborating institutions collected whole blood in K2EDTA tubes following their own protocols. For TCRbeta analysis, collaborators shipped samples in one of three forms: frozen whole blood, isolated PBMCs, or DNA extracted from either of those sample types. Paper-wide results and their limitations: The quantity of clinical and demographic metadata differed by source and by participant and was supplied without curation.

The chain is encoded by TRBV10-3 joined to TRBJ1-2, with the D gene call left open. The clonotype was recovered from a human donor in a cohort sampled during active COVID-19. Sequencing used peripheral blood. Here the CDR3 is given as CAISSGVLLNGYTF. The bases read TGTGCCATCTCATCAGGTGTCCTTTTAAATGGCTACACCTTC.